The T cell receptor beta chain described here comes from a study of blood T cell repertoires in COVID-19. Study information: Both acute and convalescent COVID-19 samples were obtained from the United States, Italy and Spain. T cells, B-cell-depleted T cells, or PBMCs provided the cDNA or gDNA that served as material.

This CDR3 region has 13 residues. Deletions cut 5 bases from V and 6 bases from J, with 13 bases between. CDR1 and CDR2 from the germline V gene are MNHEY and SVGAGI. In the authors' methods: Reference gene primer amplification gave estimated nucleated cell counts. TCRdb's table, derived via immunoSEQ multiplex PCR, lists solely in-frame clones and lacks some. V and J calls plus clone size are reproduced from that table; the DNA served to infer D and trimming. The sample yields about 87,000 clones, approximately 80% seen once. This TCR was recovered from a woman in her seventies with acute or convalescent COVID-19. The material sequenced was peripheral blood. The chain combines TRBV6-5 with TRBJ1-1; the D is unclear. The CDR3 coding sequence is TGTGCCAGCAGTCCCCCCGGTATCGCTGAAGCTTTCTTT. It is translated as CASSPPGIAEAFF.